This T cell receptor (beta chain) was identified in a study of prognosis after radiotherapy for stage I lung cancer. About the study: Concurrent therapy with stereotactic body radiotherapy was given to no patient.

This clonotype has a count of ten or more. Its antigen is undetermined. Germline CDR1 reads SGHAT; CDR2 reads FQNNGV. The CDR3 totals 13 residues. Between the trimmed V and J ends, which lost 1 base and 8 bases, there was a span of 8 bases. With two-round multiplex PCR, TCR beta CDR3 sequences were amplified from genomic DNA. The use of primers specific to each TRBV and TRBJ gene characterized first-round PCR. Each CDR3 protein is one row after TCRdb ran MiXCR on the multiplex PCR reads. The sample includes about 51,000 distinct CDR3 sequences, 30% to 35% of them seen just once. Study-wide results and limits: Tumor specificity of the expanded TCR clones was not determined.

Peripheral venous blood was drawn in six-milliliter volumes, with a draw taken at each of two separate time points. The sequence derives from a donor aged 50 or older with non-small cell lung cancer. The gene calls are TRBV11-2 and TRBJ1-4, with unresolved D. This material consisted of PBMCs, taken before or after stereotactic body radiation therapy (not recorded which). The CDR3 spells CASSLALYEKLFF. In DNA, the CDR3 is TGTGCCAGCAGCTTAGCCCTGTACGAAAAACTGTTTTTT.